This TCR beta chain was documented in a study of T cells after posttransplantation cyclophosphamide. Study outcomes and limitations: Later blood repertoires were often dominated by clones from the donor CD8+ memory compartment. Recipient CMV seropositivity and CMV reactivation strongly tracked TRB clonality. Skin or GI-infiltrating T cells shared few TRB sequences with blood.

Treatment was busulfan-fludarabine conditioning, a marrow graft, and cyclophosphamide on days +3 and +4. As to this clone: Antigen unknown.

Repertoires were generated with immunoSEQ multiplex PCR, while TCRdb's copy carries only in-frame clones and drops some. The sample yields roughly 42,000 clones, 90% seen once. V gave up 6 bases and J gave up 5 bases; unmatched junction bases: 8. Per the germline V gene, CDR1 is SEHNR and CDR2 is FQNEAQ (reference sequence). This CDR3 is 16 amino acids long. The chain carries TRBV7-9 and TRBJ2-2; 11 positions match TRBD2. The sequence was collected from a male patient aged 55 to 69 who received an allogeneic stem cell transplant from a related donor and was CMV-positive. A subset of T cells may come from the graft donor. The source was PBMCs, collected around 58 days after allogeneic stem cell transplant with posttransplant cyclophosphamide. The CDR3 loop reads CASSSLAGEQTGELFF. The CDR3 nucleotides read TGTGCCAGCAGTTCACTAGCGGGGGAACAGACCGGGGAGCTGTTTTTT.